Below, one T cell receptor beta chain is given with its context. Its antigen is undetermined. This CDR3 region has 15 residues. Germline V gives CDR1 SGHAT, CDR2 FQNNGV. Germline trimming cut 5 bases from V and 9 bases from J; bases unmatched to any gene: 9. This entry comes from a study of beta chain features in type 1 diabetes. Turning to the study itself: Age, gender and cell yields were alike across patients and healthy donors.

Blood was collected once per donor into heparin, averaging roughly 120 mL. Reverse transcribing all isolated RNA meant expressed TCRB transcripts were sequenced. The protocol was immunoSEQ multiplex PCR, while the TCRdb copy is restricted to in-frame clones and leaves out a portion. This sample has around 150,000 clones, with 6.5% to 10% found just once. Study-level findings and limits: Across all four CD4+ subsets, people with type 1 diabetes showed modestly shorter TCRB CDR3s. Researchers reported that naive, central memory and Treg TCRB repertoires appeared more similar in patients than in healthy donors. Type 1 diabetes patients had fewer VDJ junction insertions and more deletions.

This TCR was sampled from a woman aged 18-30 years with type 1 diabetes. This chain uses TRBV11-2 with TRBJ2-5, with 13 nucleotides matching TRBD2. The sample taken for sequencing was central memory CD4+ T cells from blood. CDR3 in DNA: TGTGCCAGCAGCACCCTAACTAGCGGGGGGGCCTCCCAGTACTTC. Translation gives CASSTLTSGGASQYF.